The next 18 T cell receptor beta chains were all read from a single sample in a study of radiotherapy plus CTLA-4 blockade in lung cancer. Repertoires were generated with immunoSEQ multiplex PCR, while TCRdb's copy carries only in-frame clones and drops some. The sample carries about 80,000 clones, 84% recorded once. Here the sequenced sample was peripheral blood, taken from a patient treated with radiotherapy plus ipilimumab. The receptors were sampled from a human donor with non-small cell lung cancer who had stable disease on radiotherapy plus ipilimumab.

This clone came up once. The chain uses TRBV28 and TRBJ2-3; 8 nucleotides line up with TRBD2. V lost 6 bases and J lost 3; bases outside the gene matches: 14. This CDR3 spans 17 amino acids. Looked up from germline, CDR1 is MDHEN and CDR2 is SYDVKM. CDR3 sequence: CASSPNLSGRGTDTQYF. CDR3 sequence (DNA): TGTGCCAGCAGCCCCAATCTAAGCGGGAGAGGTACAGATACGCAGTATTTT.

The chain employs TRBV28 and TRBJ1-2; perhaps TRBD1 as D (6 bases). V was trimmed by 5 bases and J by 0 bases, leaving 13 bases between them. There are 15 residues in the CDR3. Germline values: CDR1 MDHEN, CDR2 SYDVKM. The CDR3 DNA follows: TGTGCCAGCAGTCCAAGGACAGCCGCTAACTATGGCTACACCTTC. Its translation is CASSPRTAANYGYTF.

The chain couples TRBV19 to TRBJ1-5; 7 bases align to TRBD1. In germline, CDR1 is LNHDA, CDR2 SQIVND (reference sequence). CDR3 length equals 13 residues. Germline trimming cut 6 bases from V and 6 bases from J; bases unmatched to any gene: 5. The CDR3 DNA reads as TGTGCCAGTAGGTGGCAGGGGGGTCAGCCCCAGCATTTT. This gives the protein CASRWQGGQPQHF. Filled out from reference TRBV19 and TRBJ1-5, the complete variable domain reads DGGITQSPKYLFRKEGQNVTLSCEQNLNHDAMYWYRQDPGQGLRLIYYSQIVNDFQKGDIAEGYSVSREKKESFPLTVTSAQKNPTAFYLCASRWQGGQPQHFGDGTRLSIL.

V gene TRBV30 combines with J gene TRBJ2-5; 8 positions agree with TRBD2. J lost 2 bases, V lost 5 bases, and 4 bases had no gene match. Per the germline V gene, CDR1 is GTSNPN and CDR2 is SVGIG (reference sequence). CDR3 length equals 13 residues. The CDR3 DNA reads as TGTGCCTGGGCCCGGGGGGGGCAAGAGACCCAGTACTTC. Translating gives CAWARGGQETQYF. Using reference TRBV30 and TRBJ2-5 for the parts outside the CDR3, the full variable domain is SQTIHQWPATLVQPVGSPLSLECTVEGTSNPNLYWYRQAAGRGLQLLFYSVGIGQISSEVPQNLSASRPQDRQFILSSKKLLLSDSGFYLCAWARGGQETQYFGPGTRLLVL.

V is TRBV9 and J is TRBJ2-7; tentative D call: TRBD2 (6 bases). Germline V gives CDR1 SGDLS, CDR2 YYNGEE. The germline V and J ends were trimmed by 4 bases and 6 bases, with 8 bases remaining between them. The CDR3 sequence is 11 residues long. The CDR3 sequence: CASSSAGEQYF. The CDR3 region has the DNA TGTGCCAGCAGCTCAGCGGGCGAGCAGTACTTC. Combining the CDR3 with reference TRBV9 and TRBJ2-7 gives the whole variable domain DSGVTQTPKHLITATGQRVTLRCSPRSGDLSVYWYQQSLDQGLQFLIQYYNGEERAKGNILERFSAQQFPDLHSELNLSSLELGDSALYFCASSSAGEQYFGPGTRLTVT.

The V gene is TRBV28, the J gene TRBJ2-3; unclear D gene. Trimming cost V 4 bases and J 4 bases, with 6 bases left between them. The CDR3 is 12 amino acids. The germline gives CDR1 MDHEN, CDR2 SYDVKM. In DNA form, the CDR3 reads TGTGCCAGCAGTTCCCCTCCAGATACGCAGTATTTT. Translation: CASSSPPDTQYF.

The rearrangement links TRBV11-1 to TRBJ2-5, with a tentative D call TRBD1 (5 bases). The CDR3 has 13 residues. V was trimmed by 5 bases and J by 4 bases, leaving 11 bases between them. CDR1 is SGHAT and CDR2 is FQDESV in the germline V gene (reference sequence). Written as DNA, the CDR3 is TGTGCCAGCAGCCCTAGACAGTTAGAGACCCAGTACTTC. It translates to CASSPRQLETQYF.

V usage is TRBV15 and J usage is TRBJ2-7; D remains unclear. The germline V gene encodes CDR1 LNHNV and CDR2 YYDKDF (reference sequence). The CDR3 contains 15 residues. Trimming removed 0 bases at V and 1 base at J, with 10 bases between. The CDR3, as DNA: TGTGCCACCAGCAGAGATCTCGCAGGATCCTACGAGCAGTACTTC. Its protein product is CATSRDLAGSYEQYF.

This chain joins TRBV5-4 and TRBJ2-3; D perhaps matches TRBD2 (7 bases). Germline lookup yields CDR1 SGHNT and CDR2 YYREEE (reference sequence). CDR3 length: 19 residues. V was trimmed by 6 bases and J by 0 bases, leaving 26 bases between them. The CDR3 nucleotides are TGTGCCAGCACTTTGGGGTTTAATGGGGGCGGGGGAAGCACAGATACGCAGTATTTT. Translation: CASTLGFNGGGGSTDTQYF.

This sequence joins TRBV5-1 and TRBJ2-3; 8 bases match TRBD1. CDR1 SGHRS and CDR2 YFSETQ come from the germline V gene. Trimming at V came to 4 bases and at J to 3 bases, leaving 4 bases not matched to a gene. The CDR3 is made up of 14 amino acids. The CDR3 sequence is CASSPYRGTDTQYF. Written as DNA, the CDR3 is TGCGCCAGCAGCCCCTACAGGGGGACAGATACGCAGTATTTT.

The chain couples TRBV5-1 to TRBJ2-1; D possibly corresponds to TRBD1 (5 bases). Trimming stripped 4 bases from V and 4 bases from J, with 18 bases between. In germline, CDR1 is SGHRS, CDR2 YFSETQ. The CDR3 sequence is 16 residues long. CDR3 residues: CASSPGSRGIYNEQFF. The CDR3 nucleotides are TGCGCCAGCAGCCCAGGATCAAGGGGAATTTACAATGAGCAGTTCTTC.

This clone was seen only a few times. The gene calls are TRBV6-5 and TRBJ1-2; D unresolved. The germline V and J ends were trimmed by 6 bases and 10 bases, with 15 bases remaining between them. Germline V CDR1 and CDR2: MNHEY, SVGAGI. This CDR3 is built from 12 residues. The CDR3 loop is CASRISGLDYTF. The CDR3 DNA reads TGTGCCAGCAGGATCTCCGGCCTCGACTACACCTTC.

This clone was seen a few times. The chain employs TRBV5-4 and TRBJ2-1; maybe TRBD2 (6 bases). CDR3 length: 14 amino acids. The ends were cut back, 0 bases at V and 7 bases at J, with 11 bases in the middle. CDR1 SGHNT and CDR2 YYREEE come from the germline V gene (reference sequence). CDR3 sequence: CASSLDPGRNEQFF. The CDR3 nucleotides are TGTGCCAGCAGCTTGGACCCAGGGAGGAATGAGCAGTTCTTC.

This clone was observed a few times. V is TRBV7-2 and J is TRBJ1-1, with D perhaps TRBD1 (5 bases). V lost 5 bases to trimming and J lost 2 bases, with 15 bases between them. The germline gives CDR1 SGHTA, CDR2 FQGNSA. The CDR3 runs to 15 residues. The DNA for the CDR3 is TGTGCCAGCAGCCCCACCACAGGAAGAAACACTGAAGCTTTCTTT. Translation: CASSPTTGRNTEAFF.

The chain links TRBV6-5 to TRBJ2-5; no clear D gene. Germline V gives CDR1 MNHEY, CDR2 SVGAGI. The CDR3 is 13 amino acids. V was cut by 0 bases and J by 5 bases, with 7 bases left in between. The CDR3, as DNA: TGTGCCAGCAGTTACTCTACCGGGGAGACCCAGTACTTC. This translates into CASSYSTGETQYF.

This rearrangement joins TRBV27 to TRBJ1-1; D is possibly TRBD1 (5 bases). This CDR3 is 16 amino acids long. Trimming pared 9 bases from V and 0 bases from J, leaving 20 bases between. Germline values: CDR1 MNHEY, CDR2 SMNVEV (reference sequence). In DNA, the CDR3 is TGTGCCAGGGAGGCCGGGACTGATATTATGAACACTGAAGCTTTCTTT. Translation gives CAREAGTDIMNTEAFF.

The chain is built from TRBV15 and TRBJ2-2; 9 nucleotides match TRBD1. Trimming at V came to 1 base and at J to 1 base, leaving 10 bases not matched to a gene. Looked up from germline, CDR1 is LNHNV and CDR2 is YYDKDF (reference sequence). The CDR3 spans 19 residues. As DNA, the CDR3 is TGTGCCACCAGCAGAGCGCCGGGACAGGGTATCGGGAACACCGGGGAGCTGTTTTTT. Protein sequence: CATSRAPGQGIGNTGELFF. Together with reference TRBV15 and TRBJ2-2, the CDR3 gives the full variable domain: DAMVIQNPRYQVTQFGKPVTLSCSQTLNHNVMYWYQQKSSQAPKLLFHYYDKDFNNEADTPDNFQSRRPNTSFCFLDIRSPGLGDTAMYLCATSRAPGQGIGNTGELFFGEGSRLTVL.

CDR3 region: CASSSVPFYSPLHF. CDR3 coding DNA: TGTGCCAGCAGTTCCGTACCCTTTTATTCACCCCTCCACTTT. The chain is built from TRBV6-6 and TRBJ1-6, with no clear D. Trimming shortened V by 4 bases and J by 8 bases, and 12 bases separated the two germline ends. The germline gives CDR1 MNHNY, CDR2 SVGAGI (reference sequence). The CDR3 loop spans 14 amino acids.